The next 21 T cell receptor beta chains were all read from a single sample in a study of T cell clones after liver transplantation. Repertoires were generated with immunoSEQ multiplex PCR, while TCRdb's copy carries only in-frame clones and drops some. This table holds around 15,000 clones, more than 65% found once. The sample in question was CD8+ T cells from blood, obtained around 4 years after liver transplant. Receptors originate from a human patient who received a liver transplant. Some T cells could come from the graft donor.

V usage is TRBV4-3 and J usage is TRBJ1-6, with D possibly matching TRBD1 (5 bases). This CDR3 is built from 17 residues. In germline, CDR1 is LGHNA, CDR2 YSLEER. The germline V and J ends were trimmed by 1 base and 6 bases, with 16 bases remaining between them. Here the CDR3 reads CASSQGDRTDSNSPLHF. The CDR3 nucleotides read TGCGCCAGCAGCCAAGGTGATAGGACCGACAGTAATTCACCCCTCCACTTT.

This chain joins TRBV6-1 and TRBJ2-1; D is perhaps TRBD2 (5 bases). CDR1 MNHNS and CDR2 SASEGT come from the germline V gene. The V end was cut by 3 bases, the J end by 0 bases, with 9 bases between. The CDR3 sequence is 15 residues long. The CDR3 DNA reads TGTGCCAGCAGTGAGGACTGGAGCTCCTACAATGAGCAGTTCTTC. Amino acid sequence: CASSEDWSSYNEQFF.

The CDR3 here is CASSRGDSSNQPQHF. The CDR3, as DNA: TGTGCCAGCAGCCGAGGGGACAGTAGCAATCAGCCCCAGCATTTT. This sequence joins TRBV4-2 and TRBJ1-5; 7 bases are a match to TRBD1. V shed 4 bases, J shed 0 bases, and the junction held 3 bases outside the gene matches. CDR3 size: 15 residues. Germline CDR1 is LGHNA and CDR2 is YNFKEQ.

J is TRBJ2-3 and V is TRBV27; D unresolved. Trimming took off 4 bases at V and 5 bases at J, with 19 bases between the two ends. The germline V gene has CDR1 MNHEY and CDR2 SMNVEV (reference sequence). The CDR3 loop spans 16 amino acids. The CDR3 bases are TGTGCCAGCAGTTCCGGACCCCTGATAGCCGGAGATACGCAGTATTTT. Protein product: CASSSGPLIAGDTQYF.

This rearrangement joins TRBV9 to TRBJ2-5; 10 nucleotides match TRBD2. The CDR3 is made up of 16 amino acids. Germline V lookup: CDR1 SGDLS, CDR2 YYNGEE. J gave up 4 bases and V 3 bases, and 9 bases lay outside the gene matches. The CDR3 loop reads CASSARAGGEGETQYF. CDR3 coding DNA: TGTGCCAGCAGCGCCCGAGCGGGAGGGGAAGGAGAGACCCAGTACTTC. Variable domain in full (rest from reference TRBV9 and TRBJ2-5): DSGVTQTPKHLITATGQRVTLRCSPRSGDLSVYWYQQSLDQGLQFLIQYYNGEERAKGNILERFSAQQFPDLHSELNLSSLELGDSALYFCASSARAGGEGETQYFGPGTRLLVL.

This chain connects TRBV9 to TRBJ2-2, with TRBD2 identical over 9 bases. CDR1 is SGDLS and CDR2 is YYNGEE in the germline V gene. This CDR3 has 16 amino acids. V was clipped by 4 bases and J by 0 bases; unmatched bases: 4. The CDR3 spells CASSFSGGTNTGELFF. As DNA, the CDR3 is TGTGCCAGCAGCTTCAGCGGGGGGACGAACACCGGGGAGCTGTTTTTT.

The V and J genes are TRBV27 and TRBJ2-2; D remains ambiguous. The germline V gene has CDR1 MNHEY and CDR2 SMNVEV (reference sequence). This CDR3 is 14 amino acids long. With 2 bases removed from V and 6 bases from J, the gap between germline ends came to 10 bases. In nucleotides, the CDR3 is TGTGCCAGCAGTTTAGTGGTGGGTCCCGGGGAGCTGTTTTTT. This codes for CASSLVVGPGELFF.

The chain is built from TRBV27 and TRBJ2-6; maybe TRBD2 (5 bases). The CDR3 totals 15 residues. Germline V lookup: CDR1 MNHEY, CDR2 SMNVEV (reference sequence). Trimming took 5 bases from V and 0 from J, leaving 8 bases between them. The DNA of the CDR3 is TGTGCCAGCAGTGTAGGGAGCTCTGGGGCCAACGTCCTGACTTTC. Protein sequence: CASSVGSSGANVLTF.

Judged by abundance, this clone is large. The J gene is TRBJ2-2, the V gene TRBV7-8, with no clear D. The CDR3 covers 14 residues. V dropped 7 bases and J dropped 8 bases, with 17 bases sitting between them. Looked up from germline, CDR1 is SGHVS and CDR2 is FQNEAQ. The CDR3 DNA reads TGTGCCAGCATGTTGGTAGCCCCATTAGGGGAGCTGTTTTTT. It encodes CASMLVAPLGELFF.

The V call is TRBV7-6, the J call TRBJ2-2, with TRBD1 matching 8 bases. This CDR3 has 13 residues. Germline V gene data show CDR1 as SGHVS and CDR2 as FNYEAQ. Trimming at V came to 5 bases and at J to 6 bases, leaving 2 bases not matched to a gene. CDR3 nucleotide sequence: TGTGCCAGCAGCGCAGGGGGCGCCGGGGAGCTGTTTTTT. It is translated as CASSAGGAGELFF.

V and J are TRBV7-3 and TRBJ2-1, with D possibly being TRBD2 (5 bases). Deletions cut 1 base from V and 9 bases from J, with 10 bases between. The germline V gene encodes CDR1 SGHTA and CDR2 FQGTGA. This CDR3 is built from 13 residues. The CDR3 spells CASSLIARGEQFF. The DNA for the CDR3 is TGTGCCAGCAGCTTAATTGCCCGGGGTGAGCAGTTCTTC.

This chain links TRBV14 with TRBJ1-1; D gene ambiguous. Trimming removed 4 bases at V and 2 bases at J, with 17 bases between. This CDR3 region has 16 residues. The germline V gene encodes CDR1 SGHDN and CDR2 FVKESK. CDR3 sequence reads: CASSRNVREVNTEAFF. Here the CDR3 DNA reads TGTGCCAGCAGCCGAAATGTAAGGGAGGTCAACACTGAAGCTTTCTTT.

This chain uses TRBV27 with TRBJ1-4, with 10 bases fitting TRBD1. The length of the CDR3 is 16 residues. Germline CDR1 MNHEY, CDR2 SMNVEV (reference sequence). With V trimmed by 3 bases and J by 8 bases, 9 bases remained unmatched. The CDR3 spells CASSFQPGTGEEKLFF. The CDR3 nucleotides read TGTGCCAGCAGTTTTCAGCCCGGGACAGGGGAAGAAAAACTGTTTTTT.

The chain links TRBV28 to TRBJ2-7; 10 bases line up with TRBD1. This CDR3 region has 16 residues. J gave up 6 bases and V 5 bases, and 13 bases lay outside the gene matches. CDR1 MDHEN and CDR2 SYDVKM come from the germline V gene. As DNA, the CDR3 is TGTGCCAGCAGTCTATATGGGACAGGGGAGTTCGGCGAGCAGTACTTC. Translated, it gives CASSLYGTGEFGEQYF.

The J gene is TRBJ2-7, the V gene TRBV28; either TRBD1 or TRBD2 may supply D (5 bases each). Germline-derived CDR1 and CDR2 are MDHEN and SYDVKM. V lost 6 bases to trimming and J lost 4 bases, with 16 bases between them. The CDR3 is 14 residues long. CDR3 region: CASRFREIGYEQYF. Here the CDR3 DNA reads TGTGCCAGCAGATTCAGGGAGATAGGTTACGAGCAGTACTTC.

The CDR3 spells CASSQGLQPQHF. Here the CDR3 DNA reads TGTGCCAGCAGCCAGGGGCTTCAGCCCCAGCATTTT. The chain recombines TRBV5-4 with TRBJ1-5; TRBD1 is a possible D gene (6 bases). The CDR3 spans 12 residues. Germline V gene lookup returns CDR1 SGHNT and CDR2 YYREEE (reference sequence). The V gene lost 4 bases and the J gene lost 6 bases, with 8 bases spanning the gap.

A single count supports this clone. This chain uses TRBV25-1 with TRBJ2-1; no clear D. Trimming removed 1 base at V and 9 bases at J, with 16 bases between. Germline V CDR1 and CDR2: MGHDK, SYGVNS. CDR3 length equals 15 residues. DNA of the CDR3: TGTGCCAGCAGTGAATTAGGGCCTCTGGTGGGTGAGCAGTTCTTC. Translating it yields CASSELGPLVGEQFF. The full variable domain, completed using reference TRBV25-1 and TRBJ2-1, is EADIYQTPRYLVIGTGKKITLECSQTMGHDKMYWYQQDPGMELHLIHYSYGVNSTEKGDLSSESTVSRIRTEHFPLTLESARPSHTSQYLCASSELGPLVGEQFFGPGTRLTVL.

V usage is TRBV6-4 and J usage is TRBJ2-1; D perhaps matches TRBD2 (7 bases). V was shortened by 0 bases and J by 10 bases, with 16 bases between the two germline ends. CDR1 is MRHNA, CDR2 SNTAGT, per germline. The CDR3 runs 15 residues. CDR3 sequence reads: CASSDSRGGPMEQFF. As DNA, the CDR3 is TGTGCCAGCAGTGACTCGAGGGGGGGCCCGATGGAGCAGTTCTTC.

A word on this clone: This specimen includes other DNA sequences encoding the same CDR3. The V call is TRBV5-1, the J call TRBJ2-5; TRBD2 matches 7 bases. J gave up 2 bases and V 0 bases, and 4 bases lay outside the gene matches. This CDR3 region has 15 residues. In germline, CDR1 is SGHRS, CDR2 YFSETQ. The CDR3 spells CASSLGLADQETQYF. As DNA, the CDR3 is TGCGCCAGCAGCTTGGGACTAGCTGATCAAGAGACCCAGTACTTC.

This clone was detected only once. The chain uses TRBV5-1 and TRBJ1-3; D is possibly TRBD1 (6 bases). Trimming took off 3 bases at V and 0 bases at J, with 10 bases between the two ends. Germline CDR1 is SGHRS and CDR2 is YFSETQ. CDR3 length equals 15 residues. CDR3 region: CASSWTEYSGNTIYF. For the CDR3, the DNA is TGCGCCAGCAGCTGGACAGAATACTCTGGAAACACCATATATTTT.

V usage is TRBV15 and J usage is TRBJ2-7; D is unresolved. V lost 5 bases to trimming and J lost 5 bases, with 10 bases between them. CDR3 size: 12 residues. Germline lookup yields CDR1 LNHNV and CDR2 YYDKDF (reference sequence). The CDR3 here is CATSVHRNEQYF. The CDR3 nucleotides read TGTGCCACCAGCGTCCACCGAAACGAGCAGTACTTC.